This T cell receptor beta chain is from a study of identical twins. Germline loops: CDR1 SGHRS, CDR2 YFSETQ. The CDR3 extends over 14 amino acids. V lost 2 bases and J 3 bases, leaving 11 bases between the germline ends. Many counts were recorded for this clonotype. TCRdb reanalysed the 5' RACE reads using MiXCR and keeps one entry per CDR3 protein. This sample has about 200,000 distinct CDR3 sequences, with approximately 9% found just once. Sequenced input: memory (CD45RO+) T cells sorted from blood. V is TRBV5-1 and J is TRBJ1-2; D might be TRBD1 (6 bases). The TCR comes from a woman aged 18-29 years in good health. CDR3 nucleotide sequence: TGCGCCAGCAGCTTTGACAGGCCCGACTATGGCTACACCTTC. Amino acid sequence: CASSFDRPDYGYTF.